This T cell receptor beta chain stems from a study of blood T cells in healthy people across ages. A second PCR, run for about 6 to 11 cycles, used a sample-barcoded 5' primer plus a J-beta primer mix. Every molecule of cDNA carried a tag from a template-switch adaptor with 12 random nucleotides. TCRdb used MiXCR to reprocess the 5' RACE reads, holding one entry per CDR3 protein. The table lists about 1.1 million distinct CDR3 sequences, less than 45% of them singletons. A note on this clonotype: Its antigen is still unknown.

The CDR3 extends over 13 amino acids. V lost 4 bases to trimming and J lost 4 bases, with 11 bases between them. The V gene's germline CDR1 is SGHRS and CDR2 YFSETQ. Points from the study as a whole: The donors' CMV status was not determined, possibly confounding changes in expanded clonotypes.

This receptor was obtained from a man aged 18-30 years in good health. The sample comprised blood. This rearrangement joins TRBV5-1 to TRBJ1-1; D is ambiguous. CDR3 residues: CASSPRMGTEAFF. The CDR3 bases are TGCGCCAGCAGCCCAAGGATGGGCACTGAAGCTTTCTTT.